The clone carrying this T cell receptor beta chain was seen many times. As yet, its antigen is unknown. The source of the sample is a study of T cell repertoires in cytomegalovirus infection. Study overall: Evidence of both CMV infection and a matching HLA type came from public TCR beta signatures. Findings of the study overall: Summed public TCR beta family frequency identified CMV carriers bearing the relevant HLA. Clonotypes of TCR beta that were HLA-C-restricted and CMV-specific dominated the ex vivo response.

TCRdb itself ran the reads through MiXCR, one entry per CDR3 protein. The data show a few hundred thousand distinct CDR3 sequences, more than 9% seen once. The germline CDR1 and CDR2 sequences are SEHNR and FQNEAQ (reference sequence). The V gene lost 4 bases and the J gene lost 6 bases, with 10 bases spanning the gap. The CDR3 runs 12 residues. The material sequenced was PBMCs. This sequence originates from a human donor in good health (CMV status not recorded). Some clones in this sample may be carry-over from other donors' samples. The chain combines TRBV7-9 with TRBJ2-7; D might be TRBD1 (7 bases). CDR3 sequence reads: CASSWQGGEQYF. In DNA, the CDR3 is TGTGCCAGCAGCTGGCAGGGGGGCGAGCAGTACTTC.